The 9 T cell receptor beta chains listed next were all sequenced from one sample in a study of blood T cell repertoires in COVID-19. Using immunoSEQ multiplex PCR, the repertoire was profiled, and TCRdb retains in-frame clones only, with some absent. The sample has roughly 62,000 clones, approximately 79% seen once. The sequencing sample was made of peripheral blood. Receptors originate from an elderly woman with active or convalescent COVID-19.

This rearrangement joins TRBV5-5 to TRBJ1-2; D gene uncertain. The CDR3 is 13 residues long. Germline V gene data show CDR1 as SGHKS and CDR2 as YYEKEE (reference sequence). With 4 bases removed from V and 8 bases from J, the gap between germline ends came to 15 bases. CDR3 sequence reads: CASSPENRGGYTF. As DNA, the CDR3 is TGTGCCAGCAGCCCGGAGAATCGTGGGGGCTACACCTTC.

The chain joins TRBV6-5 to TRBJ2-2, with 10 positions matching TRBD2. J lost 7 bases, V lost 4 bases, and 6 bases had no gene match. Per germline, CDR1 MNHEY and CDR2 SVGAGI. The CDR3 covers 15 residues. This CDR3 reads CASSFLAGAFGELFF. The CDR3 nucleotides read TGTGCCAGCAGTTTCCTAGCGGGGGCGTTCGGGGAGCTGTTTTTT.

The rearrangement links TRBV3-1 (or the pseudogene TRBV3-2) to TRBJ2-5; D perhaps matches TRBD1 (5 bases). Germline values: CDR1 LGHDT, CDR2 YNNKEL (reference sequence). Trimming pared 1 base from V and 1 base from J, leaving 7 bases between. The CDR3 loop spans 14 amino acids. In DNA, the CDR3 is TGTGCCAGCAGCCAAGCGCAGGGCCAAGAGACCCAGTACTTC. It specifies CASSQAQGQETQYF.

The genes are TRBV27 and TRBJ1-2, with TRBD1 identical over 8 bases. The CDR3 has 14 residues. V was pared by 5 bases and J by 8 bases, with 10 bases of the junction left unmatched. Germline V gene sequence: CDR1 MNHEY, CDR2 SMNVEV (reference sequence). Written as DNA, the CDR3 is TGTGCCAGCAGTCAGGACAGGGCGTTCGGAGGCTACACCTTC. This codes for CASSQDRAFGGYTF.

The rearrangement joins TRBV30 to TRBJ1-2, with a possible D match to TRBD1 (5 bases). The CDR3 has 12 residues. Trimming removed 2 bases from V and 8 bases from J, with 12 bases in between. In germline, CDR1 is GTSNPN, CDR2 SVGIG (reference sequence). Here the CDR3 DNA reads TGTGCCTGGAGTTCCGGGGGGTACGGCTACACCTTC. Translated: CAWSSGGYGYTF. Supplemented by reference TRBV30 and TRBJ1-2, the full variable domain reads SQTIHQWPATLVQPVGSPLSLECTVEGTSNPNLYWYRQAAGRGLQLLFYSVGIGQISSEVPQNLSASRPQDRQFILSSKKLLLSDSGFYLCAWSSGGYGYTFGSGTRLTVV.

This chain uses TRBV5-8 with TRBJ2-5, with 11 bases fitting TRBD2. The ends lost 4 bases at V and 4 bases at J; junction bases unmatched: 6. From germline, CDR1 is SGHTS and CDR2 YDEGEE. The CDR3 runs to 15 residues. CDR3 protein: CASSPRLAGLETQYF. As DNA, the CDR3 is TGTGCCAGCAGCCCTAGACTAGCGGGGCTAGAGACCCAGTACTTC.

This clone was seen a single time. V is TRBV2 and J is TRBJ2-7, with 13 positions matching TRBD2. V trimming: 0 bases; J trimming: 0 bases; junction bases outside the gene matches: 5. The CDR3 totals 18 residues. Germline CDR1 SNHLY, CDR2 FYNNEI. CDR3 sequence: CASSEAELAGGSSYEQYF. CDR3 nucleotide sequence: TGTGCCAGCAGTGAAGCAGAACTAGCGGGGGGGAGCTCCTACGAGCAGTACTTC.

The V and J genes are TRBV6-4 and TRBJ2-1; 9 bases match TRBD2. Trimming at V came to 6 bases and at J to 3 bases, leaving 6 bases not matched to a gene. Germline assignment: CDR1 MRHNA and CDR2 SNTAGT. The CDR3 has 15 residues. The CDR3 DNA is TGTGCCAGCAGCGAGCGGGGGGCAATCTACAATGAGCAGTTCTTC. Translated: CASSERGAIYNEQFF.

The rearrangement links TRBV7-9 to TRBJ2-3; TRBD2 matches 7 bases. The CDR3 has 14 residues. After removal of 4 bases from V and 1 base from J, the junction contained 2 bases not matched to a gene. Germline V lookup: CDR1 SEHNR, CDR2 FQNEAQ (reference sequence). CDR3 in DNA: TGTGCCAGCAGCTCAAGCGGGGGCACAGATACGCAGTATTTT. Its protein is CASSSSGGTDTQYF.